What follows are 30 T cell receptor beta chains derived from one specimen sequenced in a study of human T cells and chemical hapten exposure. Time point defined: pre-sensitization, week 0. Treatment defined: therapeutic diphenylcyclopropenone sensitization with weekly scalp DPC. A single record per CDR3 protein comes from TCRdb applying MiXCR to the RACE reads. The sample has about 270,000 distinct CDR3 sequences, 7.5% to 9% seen once. The sequencing here drew on whole blood, taken in connection with sensitization to the hapten diphenylcyclopropenone (DPC). The receptor set was obtained from a man aged 18 to 35 with alopecia areata. Some clones in this sample may be carry-over from other donors' samples.

In its sample, this clonotype was seen a few times. The chain joins TRBV6-2 or TRBV6-3 to TRBJ2-7; D is tentatively TRBD1 or TRBD2 (6 bases each). Germline assignment: CDR1 MNHEY and CDR2 SVGEGT. This CDR3 comprises 14 residues. V dropped 2 bases and J dropped 6 bases, with 14 bases sitting between them. CDR3 coding DNA: TGTGCCAGCAGTTACATGGGGGGCTCGGGCGAGCAGTACGTC. It yields the protein CASSYMGGSGEQYV.

In this sample, this clonotype turned up a few times. The chain joins TRBV6-2 or TRBV6-3 to TRBJ1-1; possibly TRBD1 for D (5 bases). Germline-derived CDR1 and CDR2 are MNHEY and SVGEGT. The CDR3 totals 15 residues. The V and J ends lost 5 bases and 1 base respectively, with 14 bases between them. The CDR3: CASSAVRRGNTEAFF. The DNA of the CDR3 is TGTGCCAGCAGTGCCGTGAGGAGGGGGAACACTGAAGCTTTCTTT.

This clonotype was seen at least ten times. This chain links TRBV9 with TRBJ1-1; D is unresolved. Germline V lookup: CDR1 SGDLS, CDR2 YYNGEE. The V end lost 0 bases, the J end lost 1 base, and 7 bases lay between the germline ends. The CDR3 covers 14 residues. The CDR3: CASSVGVENTEAFF. For the CDR3, the DNA is TGTGCCAGCAGCGTAGGTGTGGAGAACACTGAAGCTTTCTTT. The full variable domain, completed using reference TRBV9 and TRBJ1-1, is DSGVTQTPKHLITATGQRVTLRCSPRSGDLSVYWYQQSLDQGLQFLIQYYNGEERAKGNILERFSAQQFPDLHSELNLSSLELGDSALYFCASSVGVENTEAFFGQGTRLTVV.

The sample holds a few counts of this clonotype. The chain carries TRBV2 and TRBJ2-5; 13 bases align to TRBD2. The CDR3 consists of 15 residues. V shed 6 bases and J 2 bases; nucleotides not matched to a gene: 3. CDR1 SNHLY and CDR2 FYNNEI come from the germline V gene. The CDR3 bases are TGTGCCAGCAGGGGGACTAGCGGGGTACAAGAGACCCAGTACTTC. Translated, it gives CASRGTSGVQETQYF.

This clonotype was picked up a small number of times. This sequence joins TRBV5-1 and TRBJ1-1; perhaps TRBD1 as D (6 bases). Germline V gene sequence: CDR1 SGHRS, CDR2 YFSETQ. The CDR3 runs 16 residues. V lost 4 bases and J 1 base, leaving 17 bases between the germline ends. The CDR3 region has the DNA TGCGCCAGCAGCCTTGCAGAGGGGGAGGCGAACACTGAAGCTTTCTTT. As protein: CASSLAEGEANTEAFF.

The table lists this clonotype with many counts. The CDR3 reads CASTSPYGTEAFF. CDR3 coding DNA: TGTGCCAGCACTTCCCCCTACGGCACTGAAGCTTTCTTT. This chain uses TRBV7-9 with TRBJ1-1; D unresolved. Between the trimmed V and J ends, which lost 7 bases and 4 bases, there was a span of 13 bases. Looked up from germline, CDR1 is SEHNR and CDR2 is FQNEAQ (reference sequence). This CDR3 is 13 amino acids long.

This clonotype has just a few counts. The chain employs TRBV27 and TRBJ2-6; 8 nucleotides align to TRBD1. Losses at the gene ends were 8 bases for V and 0 bases for J; bases not matched to a gene: 12. CDR1 and CDR2 (germline): MNHEY, SMNVEV (reference sequence). CDR3 size: 18 residues. CDR3 sequence: CASHPGGLFSSGANVLTF. The CDR3 DNA is TGTGCCAGCCACCCAGGGGGCCTCTTTTCCTCTGGGGCCAACGTCCTGACTTTC.

J is TRBJ2-2 and V is TRBV7-3, with TRBD1 as a possible D gene (6 bases). The CDR3 is 17 residues long. V was clipped by 0 bases and J by 4 bases, with 15 bases between them. Germline CDR1 is SGHTA and CDR2 is FQGTGA. This chain's CDR3 is CASSLTSQGLGTGELFF. CDR3 nucleotide sequence: TGTGCCAGCAGCTTAACATCCCAGGGGCTAGGCACCGGGGAGCTGTTTTTT. Variable domain in full (rest from reference TRBV7-3 and TRBJ2-2): GAGVSQTPSNKVTEKGKYVELRCDPISGHTALYWYRQSLGQGPEFLIYFQGTGAADDSGLPNDRFFAVRPEGSVSTLKIQRTERGDSAVYLCASSLTSQGLGTGELFFGEGSRLTVL.

This clonotype was observed a handful of times. The CDR3 loop is CASSITAGGGGETQYF. CDR3 bases: TGTGCCAGCAGCATTACAGCGGGGGGTGGAGGAGAGACCCAGTACTTC. The chain joins TRBV7-9 to TRBJ2-5; TRBD2 agrees at 9 bases. The junction had 11 bases not matched to a gene; V was cut back by 5 bases and J by 4 bases. CDR1 is SEHNR and CDR2 is FQNEAQ in the germline V gene (reference sequence). The length of the CDR3 is 16 residues.

This clonotype was counted between two and nine times. This chain uses TRBV13 with TRBJ2-7; perhaps TRBD1 as D (7 bases). V was shortened by 3 bases and J by 5 bases, with 20 bases between the two germline ends. There are 16 residues in the CDR3. Germline V gives CDR1 PRHDT, CDR2 FYEKMQ (reference sequence). As DNA, the CDR3 is TGTGCCAGCAGCTTCCGGAGGGACAGCAATTTTCACGAGCAGTACTTC. Residues: CASSFRRDSNFHEQYF.

The chain combines TRBV20-1 with TRBJ2-1; 10 bases agree with TRBD2. Germline CDR1 is DFQATT and CDR2 is SNEGSKA (reference sequence). The CDR3 is made up of 14 amino acids. The trim removed 6 bases at V and 7 bases at J, leaving 9 bases unmatched. CDR3 bases: TGCAGTGCAAAAGCGGGGGGGCCCAAAAATGAGCAGTTCTTC. Encoded protein: CSAKAGGPKNEQFF.

V usage is TRBV27 and J usage is TRBJ2-6; TRBD1 might be the D (5 bases). Germline V gene sequence: CDR1 MNHEY, CDR2 SMNVEV (reference sequence). V lost 6 bases, J lost 2 bases, and 5 bases lay in between. This CDR3 region has 13 residues. CDR3 DNA: TGTGCCAGCAGACAGGCTGGGGCCAACGTCCTGACTTTC. Translated: CASRQAGANVLTF. The full variable domain, rest sourced from reference TRBV27 and TRBJ2-6, is EAQVTQNPRYLITVTGKKLTVTCSQNMNHEYMSWYRQDPGLGLRQIYYSMNVEVTDKGDVPEGYKVSRKEKRNFPLILESPSPNQTSLYFCASRQAGANVLTFGAGSRLTVL.

This clonotype was counted between two and nine times. This chain joins TRBV4-3 and TRBJ1-4; D gene unclear. Trimming left V 2 bases short and J 3 bases short, with 13 bases between. CDR1 is LGHNA, CDR2 YSLEER, per germline. This CDR3 has 16 amino acids. CDR3 in amino acids: CASSQNYRGANEKLFF. DNA of the CDR3: TGCGCCAGCAGCCAAAACTATCGTGGGGCTAATGAAAAACTGTTTTTT.

The rearrangement links TRBV29-1 to TRBJ2-5, with D possibly being TRBD1 (5 bases). The CDR3 is made up of 12 amino acids. Looked up from germline, CDR1 is SQVTM and CDR2 is ANQGSEA. Trimming stripped 7 bases from V and 4 bases from J, with 13 bases between. CDR3 in amino acids: CSASIQGETQYF. CDR3 in DNA: TGCAGCGCCTCGATCCAGGGAGAGACCCAGTACTTC. Filled out from reference TRBV29-1 and TRBJ2-5, the complete variable domain reads SAVISQKPSRDICQRGTSLTIQCQVDSQVTMMFWYRQQPGQSLTLIATANQGSEATYESGFVIDKFPISRPNLTFSTLTVSNMSPEDSSIYLCSASIQGETQYFGPGTRLLVL.

This clonotype has more than one count but fewer than ten. V gene TRBV5-1 combines with J gene TRBJ1-3, with a tentative D call TRBD1 (6 bases). Germline loops: CDR1 SGHRS, CDR2 YFSETQ. V gave up 0 bases and J gave up 4 bases, with 8 bases separating them. CDR3 length equals 14 residues. The CDR3: CASSLDRAGNTIYF. Written as DNA, the CDR3 is TGCGCCAGCAGCTTGGACAGGGCCGGAAACACCATATATTTT.

This clonotype was counted many times. The chain has TRBV12-3 or TRBV12-4 and TRBJ1-2; D unresolved. The CDR3 runs to 12 residues. V was clipped by 6 bases and J by 8 bases, with 13 bases between them. CDR3 nucleotides: TGTGCCAGCAGCCCGTCGTCTAGAGGCTACACCTTC. Encoded protein: CASSPSSRGYTF.

This clonotype appeared many times. The chain recombines TRBV20-1 with TRBJ2-7, with TRBD2 identical over 13 bases. The germline CDR1 and CDR2 sequences are DFQATT and SNEGSKA (reference sequence). The CDR3 is 15 amino acids. J lost 4 bases, V lost 6 bases, and 9 bases had no gene match. CDR3 region: CSARRGTSGTYEQYF. The DNA of the CDR3 is TGCAGTGCGAGACGGGGGACTAGCGGGACGTACGAGCAGTACTTC.

The DNA for the CDR3 is TGTGCCAGCAGTTACCGGGACAGGGGGCGCGACGAGCAGTACGTC. Translation gives CASSYRDRGRDEQYV. The chain uses TRBV6-2 or TRBV6-3 and TRBJ2-7, with 12 bases matching TRBD1. CDR3 length: 15 residues. Germline V CDR1 and CDR2: MNHEY, SVGEGT. The V segment lost 2 bases and the J segment 5 bases; nucleotides outside the gene matches: 4.

In its sample, this clonotype was seen a few times. The V gene is TRBV7-2, the J gene TRBJ2-4; TRBD1 matches 8 bases. From germline, CDR1 is SGHTA and CDR2 FQGNSA. The CDR3 is made up of 14 amino acids. The V gene end was trimmed by 3 bases and the J gene end by 5 bases; junction bases not matched to a gene: 3. Here the CDR3 DNA reads TGTGCCAGCAGCTTTCAACAGGGGGAAAACATTCAGTACTTC. This sequence encodes CASSFQQGENIQYF.

At least ten counts were recorded for this clonotype. The gene calls are TRBV15 and TRBJ1-2; no clear D. Germline assignment: CDR1 LNHNV and CDR2 YYDKDF (reference sequence). The CDR3 has 17 residues. The V gene lost 0 bases and the J gene lost 7 bases, with 21 bases spanning the gap. CDR3 sequence reads: CATSRDVVERELSGYTF. CDR3 DNA: TGTGCCACCAGCAGAGATGTAGTCGAACGGGAACTCTCTGGCTACACCTTC.

There are a few counts of this clonotype. The rearrangement joins TRBV11-2 to TRBJ2-7, with D perhaps matching TRBD2 (5 bases). Trimming cost V 5 bases and J 7 bases, with 9 bases left between them. Germline loops: CDR1 SGHAT, CDR2 FQNNGV. The CDR3 has 11 amino acids. The CDR3 loop reads CASSRAVEQYF. CDR3 DNA sequence: TGTGCCAGCAGCCGAGCGGTAGAGCAGTACTTC.

This clonotype was detected only a few times. The chain uses TRBV28 and TRBJ2-7, with D uncertain. Trimming removed 2 bases from V and 7 bases from J, with 15 bases in between. This CDR3 comprises 14 residues. Germline V CDR1 and CDR2: MDHEN, SYDVKM. CDR3 in amino acids: CASSLSRSEMEQYF. DNA of the CDR3: TGTGCCAGCAGTTTAAGCAGATCCGAAATGGAGCAGTACTTC.

The chain recombines TRBV5-1 with TRBJ1-1, with D uncertain. CDR3 length: 11 amino acids. Germline V gives CDR1 SGHRS, CDR2 YFSETQ. V was pared by 7 bases and J by 6 bases, with 10 bases between. This CDR3 reads CASLEGSEAFF. The CDR3 bases are TGCGCCAGCCTTGAGGGATCTGAAGCTTTCTTT.

This clonotype was counted at least ten times. The genes are TRBV29-1 and TRBJ2-5; TRBD1 is a possible D gene (6 bases). V shed 5 bases and J shed 11 bases, with 15 bases lying between them. The CDR3 sequence is 11 residues long. Looked up from germline, CDR1 is SQVTM and CDR2 is ANQGSEA. CDR3 nucleotides: TGCAGCGTTACACACAGGGCCCAACAGTACTTC. Translated, it gives CSVTHRAQQYF.

Comment on this clonotype: A much larger clone lies one base from this, so it may be a read error. The chain recombines TRBV6-6 with TRBJ1-1, with unresolved D. The CDR3 runs 12 residues. Germline CDR1 and CDR2: MNHNY and SVGAGI (reference sequence). Trimming removed 2 bases from V and 4 bases from J, with 5 bases in between. The CDR3 is CASSYQSTEAFF. CDR3 nucleotides: TGTGCCAGCAGTTACCAGAGCACTGAAGCTTTCTTT.

The V gene is TRBV6-2 or TRBV6-3, the J gene TRBJ2-3, with 8 bases fitting TRBD1. V was pared by 3 bases and J by 1 base, with 3 bases of the junction left unmatched. The CDR3 loop spans 15 amino acids. The germline V gene encodes CDR1 MNHEY and CDR2 SVGEGT. CDR3 sequence (DNA): TGTGCCAGCAGTTATGAACAGGGGGGCACAGATACGCAGTATTTT. This gives the protein CASSYEQGGTDTQYF.

This clonotype was counted many times. The gene calls are TRBV4-3 and TRBJ1-5, with D perhaps TRBD1 (6 bases). Trimming cost V 0 bases and J 6 bases, with 12 bases left between them. Germline V CDR1 and CDR2: LGHNA, YSLEER. The CDR3 totals 15 residues. The CDR3 DNA reads as TGCGCCAGCAGCCAAGATACAGGGAAAGGTCAGCCCCAGCATTTT. Protein product: CASSQDTGKGQPQHF.

This clonotype was recorded a few times. The chain carries TRBV6-2 or TRBV6-3 and TRBJ2-7, with 8 bases identical to TRBD1. The CDR3 has 13 amino acids. V trimming: 6 bases; J trimming: 5 bases; junction bases outside the gene matches: 6. Germline V CDR1 and CDR2: MNHEY, SVGEGT. The CDR3 region is CASRPGQVDEQYF. The CDR3 bases are TGTGCCAGCAGGCCGGGACAGGTGGACGAGCAGTACTTC.

This clonotype was detected only a few times. The V and J genes are TRBV10-3 and TRBJ1-1; no clear D. V gave up 8 bases and J gave up 1 base, with 14 bases separating them. There are 14 residues in the CDR3. Per the germline V gene, CDR1 is ENHRY and CDR2 is SYGVKD. CDR3 DNA sequence: TGTGCCATCTCCGGAGCGGTATCGAACACTGAAGCTTTCTTT. Translated: CAISGAVSNTEAFF.

The CDR3 DNA follows: TGCGCCAGCAGCTACGGGACAGGGTTAAACGAGCAGTACTTC. This encodes CASSYGTGLNEQYF. This chain links TRBV4-3 with TRBJ2-7; 9 bases line up with TRBD1. V shed 5 bases and J 5 bases; nucleotides not matched to a gene: 7. The CDR3 sequence is 14 residues long. Germline V lookup: CDR1 LGHNA, CDR2 YSLEER.